This record looks at one T cell receptor (beta chain) sequence and its context. The sample originates from a study of blood T cell repertoires in COVID-19. V lost 4 bases to trimming and J lost 5 bases, with 15 bases between them. Germline CDR1 is KGHSH and CDR2 is LQKENI. The CDR3 has 15 amino acids. Profiling relied on immunoSEQ multiplex PCR, and the TCRdb table lists in-frame clones only, not all of them. The profile shows about 150,000 clones, 85% of them singletons. A Seattle source enrolled patients during active infection and followed them longitudinally. Sequencing was carried out using peripheral blood. The J gene is TRBJ1-3, the V gene TRBV18; D unclear. The clonotype originates from a woman of 80 years or more with COVID-19, enrolled during active disease. CDR3 DNA sequence: TGTGCCAGCTCACTAGGAGGAGGGTCTCGAAACACCATATATTTT. It yields the protein CASSLGGGSRNTIYF.